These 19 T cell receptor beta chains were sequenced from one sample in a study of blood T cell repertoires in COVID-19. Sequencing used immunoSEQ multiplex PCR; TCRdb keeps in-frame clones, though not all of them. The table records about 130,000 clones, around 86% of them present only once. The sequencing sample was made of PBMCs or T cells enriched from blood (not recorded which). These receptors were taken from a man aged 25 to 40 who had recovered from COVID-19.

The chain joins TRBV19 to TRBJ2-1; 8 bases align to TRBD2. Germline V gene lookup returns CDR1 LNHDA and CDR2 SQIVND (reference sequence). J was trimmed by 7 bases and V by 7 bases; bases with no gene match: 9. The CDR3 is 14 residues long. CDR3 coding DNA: TGTGCCAGTACCCCAATAGCGGGAAATAATGAGCAGTTCTTC. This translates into CASTPIAGNNEQFF.

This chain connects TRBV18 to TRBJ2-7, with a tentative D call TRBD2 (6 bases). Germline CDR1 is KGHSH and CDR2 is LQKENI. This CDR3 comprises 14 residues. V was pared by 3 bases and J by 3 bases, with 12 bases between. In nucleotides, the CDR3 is TGTGCCAGCTCACCGGACTATTCAAACTACGAGCAGTACTTC. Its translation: CASSPDYSNYEQYF.

CDR3 coding DNA: TGTGCCAGCAGTGAGACAATCGGACTGGTCTACACCTTC. Its translation is CASSETIGLVYTF. The chain employs TRBV6-1 and TRBJ1-2, with D unclear. The CDR3 spans 13 residues. Germline CDR1 is MNHNS and CDR2 is SASEGT. Trimming pared 3 bases from V and 10 bases from J, leaving 15 bases between.

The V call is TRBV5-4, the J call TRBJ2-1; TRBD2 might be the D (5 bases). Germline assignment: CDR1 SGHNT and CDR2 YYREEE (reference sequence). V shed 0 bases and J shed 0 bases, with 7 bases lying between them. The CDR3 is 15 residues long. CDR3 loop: CASSLGSDSYNEQFF. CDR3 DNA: TGTGCCAGCAGCTTGGGTAGCGACTCCTACAATGAGCAGTTCTTC.

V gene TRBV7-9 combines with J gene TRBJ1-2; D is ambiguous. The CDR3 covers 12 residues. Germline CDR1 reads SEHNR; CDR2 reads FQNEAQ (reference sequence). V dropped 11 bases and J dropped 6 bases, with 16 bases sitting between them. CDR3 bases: TGTGCCCTCGACGGACTAAGGAATGGCTACACCTTC. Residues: CALDGLRNGYTF.

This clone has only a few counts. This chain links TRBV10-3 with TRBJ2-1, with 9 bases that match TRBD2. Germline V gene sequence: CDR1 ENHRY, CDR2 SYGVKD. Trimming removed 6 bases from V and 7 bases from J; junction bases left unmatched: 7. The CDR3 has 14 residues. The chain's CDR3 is CAIRIAGAGNEQFF. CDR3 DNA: TGTGCCATCAGGATAGCGGGAGCTGGGAATGAGCAGTTCTTC.

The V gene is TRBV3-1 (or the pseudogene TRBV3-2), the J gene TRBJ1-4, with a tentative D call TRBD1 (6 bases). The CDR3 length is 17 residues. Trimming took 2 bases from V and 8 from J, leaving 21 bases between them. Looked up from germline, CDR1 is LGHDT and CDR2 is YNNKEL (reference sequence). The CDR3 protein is CASSQRQPTGRGEKLFF. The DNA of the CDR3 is TGTGCCAGCAGCCAAAGGCAGCCGACAGGAAGGGGAGAAAAACTGTTTTTT.

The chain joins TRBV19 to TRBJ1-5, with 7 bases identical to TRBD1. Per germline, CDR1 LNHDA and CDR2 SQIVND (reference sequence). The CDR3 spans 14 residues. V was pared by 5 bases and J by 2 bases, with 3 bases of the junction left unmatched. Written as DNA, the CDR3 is TGTGCCAGTAGTCAAACAGGGGGCAATCAGCCCCAGCATTTT. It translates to CASSQTGGNQPQHF.

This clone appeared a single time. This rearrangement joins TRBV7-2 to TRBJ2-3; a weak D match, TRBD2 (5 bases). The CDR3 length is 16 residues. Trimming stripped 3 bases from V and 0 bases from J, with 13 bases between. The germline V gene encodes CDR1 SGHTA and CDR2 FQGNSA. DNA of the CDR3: TGTGCCAGCAGCTTGATGAGCGGCGCTAGCACAGATACGCAGTATTTT. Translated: CASSLMSGASTDTQYF. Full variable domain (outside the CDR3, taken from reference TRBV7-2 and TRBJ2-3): GAGVSQSPSNKVTEKGKDVELRCDPISGHTALYWYRQSLGQGLEFLIYFQGNSAPDKSGLPSDRFSAERTGGSVSTLTIQRTQQEDSAVYLCASSLMSGASTDTQYFGPGTRLTVL.

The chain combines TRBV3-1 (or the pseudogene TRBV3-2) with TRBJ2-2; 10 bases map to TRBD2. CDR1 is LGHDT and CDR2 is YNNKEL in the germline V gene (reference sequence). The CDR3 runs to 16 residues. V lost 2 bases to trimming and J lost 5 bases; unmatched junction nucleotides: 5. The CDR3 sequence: CASSQTIAGGTGELFF. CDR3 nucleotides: TGTGCCAGCAGCCAAACAATAGCGGGAGGTACCGGGGAGCTGTTTTTT.

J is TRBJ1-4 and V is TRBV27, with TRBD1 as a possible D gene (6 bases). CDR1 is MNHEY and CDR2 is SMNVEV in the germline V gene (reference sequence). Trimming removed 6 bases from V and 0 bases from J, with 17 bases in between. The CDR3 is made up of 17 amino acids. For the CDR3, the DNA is TGTGCCAGCAGACCGGGACACGGGGAGACAACTAATGAAAAACTGTTTTTT. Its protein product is CASRPGHGETTNEKLFF. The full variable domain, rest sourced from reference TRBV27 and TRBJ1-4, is EAQVTQNPRYLITVTGKKLTVTCSQNMNHEYMSWYRQDPGLGLRQIYYSMNVEVTDKGDVPEGYKVSRKEKRNFPLILESPSPNQTSLYFCASRPGHGETTNEKLFFGSGTQLSVL.

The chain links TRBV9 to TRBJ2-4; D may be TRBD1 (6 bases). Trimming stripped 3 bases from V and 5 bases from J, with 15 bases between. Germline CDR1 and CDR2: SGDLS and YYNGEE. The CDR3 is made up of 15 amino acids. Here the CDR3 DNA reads TGTGCCAGCAGCGCCACCGGACAGCCAGAAAACATTCAGTACTTC. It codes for CASSATGQPENIQYF.

The CDR3 is CASSQAALNTEAFF. The CDR3 DNA reads TGTGCCAGCAGCCAGGCGGCACTGAACACTGAAGCTTTCTTT. J is TRBJ1-1 and V is TRBV3-1 (or the pseudogene TRBV3-2); D is ambiguous. The CDR3 totals 14 residues. CDR1 is LGHDT and CDR2 is YNNKEL in the germline V gene (reference sequence). Trimming left V 3 bases short and J 0 bases short, with 8 bases between.

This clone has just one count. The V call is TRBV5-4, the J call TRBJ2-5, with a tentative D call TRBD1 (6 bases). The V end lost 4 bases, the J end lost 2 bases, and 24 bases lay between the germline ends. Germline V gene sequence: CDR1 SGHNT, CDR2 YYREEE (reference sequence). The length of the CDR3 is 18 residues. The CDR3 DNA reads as TGTGCCAGCAGCCCCTGGGGGCTTGGGCGGGTCGAACAAGAGACCCAGTACTTC. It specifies CASSPWGLGRVEQETQYF.

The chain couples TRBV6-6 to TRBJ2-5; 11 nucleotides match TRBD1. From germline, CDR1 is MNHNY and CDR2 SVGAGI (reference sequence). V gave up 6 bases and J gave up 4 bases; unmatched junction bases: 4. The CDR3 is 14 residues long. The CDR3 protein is CASRAGQGAETQYF. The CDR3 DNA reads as TGTGCCAGCAGAGCAGGACAGGGGGCAGAGACCCAGTACTTC.

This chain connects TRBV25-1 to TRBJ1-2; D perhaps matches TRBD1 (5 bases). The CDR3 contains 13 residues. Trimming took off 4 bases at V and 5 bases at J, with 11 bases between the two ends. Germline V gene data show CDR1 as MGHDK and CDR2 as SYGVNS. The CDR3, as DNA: TGTGCCAGCAGTGGCGGGACGGTGTATGGCTACACCTTC. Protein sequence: CASSGGTVYGYTF.

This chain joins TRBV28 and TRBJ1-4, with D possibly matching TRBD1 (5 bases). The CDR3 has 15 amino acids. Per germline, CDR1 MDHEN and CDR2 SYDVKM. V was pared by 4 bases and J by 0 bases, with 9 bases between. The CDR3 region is CASSSATATNEKLFF. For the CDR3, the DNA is TGTGCCAGCAGTTCTGCGACAGCAACTAATGAAAAACTGTTTTTT.

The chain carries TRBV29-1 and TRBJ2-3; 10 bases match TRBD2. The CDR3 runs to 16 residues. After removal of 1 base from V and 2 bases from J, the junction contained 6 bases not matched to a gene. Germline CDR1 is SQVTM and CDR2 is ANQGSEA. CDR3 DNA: TGCAGCGTTGAAGGGCTAGCGGGGGCAATCACAGATACGCAGTATTTT. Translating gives CSVEGLAGAITDTQYF.

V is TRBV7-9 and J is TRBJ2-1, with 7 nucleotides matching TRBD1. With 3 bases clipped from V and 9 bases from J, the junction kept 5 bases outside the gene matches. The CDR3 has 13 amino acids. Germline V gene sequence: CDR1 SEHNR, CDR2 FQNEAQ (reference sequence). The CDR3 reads CASSLTAGGEQFF. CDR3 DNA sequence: TGTGCCAGCAGCTTGACCGCAGGGGGTGAGCAGTTCTTC.